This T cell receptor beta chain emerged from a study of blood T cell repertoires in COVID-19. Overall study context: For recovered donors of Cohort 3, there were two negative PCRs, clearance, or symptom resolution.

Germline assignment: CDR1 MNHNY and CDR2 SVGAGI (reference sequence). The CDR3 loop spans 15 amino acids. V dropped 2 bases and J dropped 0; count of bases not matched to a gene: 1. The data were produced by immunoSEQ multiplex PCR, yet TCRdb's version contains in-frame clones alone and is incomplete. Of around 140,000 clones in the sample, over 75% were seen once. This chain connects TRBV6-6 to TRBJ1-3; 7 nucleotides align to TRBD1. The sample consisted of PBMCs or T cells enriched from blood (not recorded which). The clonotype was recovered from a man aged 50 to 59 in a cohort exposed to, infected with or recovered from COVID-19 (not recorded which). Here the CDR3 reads CASSYGTASGNTIYF. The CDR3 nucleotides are TGTGCCAGCAGTTACGGGACAGCCTCTGGAAACACCATATATTTT.